This TCR beta chain emerged from a study of control samples from healthy donors and cancer patients. The data were produced by immunoSEQ multiplex PCR, yet TCRdb's version contains in-frame clones alone and is incomplete. Of some 48,000 clones detected, 93% appear once; the ten largest clones hold less than 25%. The CDR3 totals 13 residues. Germline-derived CDR1 and CDR2 are SGHKS and YYEKEE (reference sequence). The V end lost 6 bases, the J end lost 5 bases, and 15 bases lay between the germline ends. This chain links TRBV5-5 with TRBJ2-7, with D tentatively TRBD1 (6 bases). Material: PBMCs. The receptor was derived from a woman aged 50 to 60 with head and neck cancer. CDR3 protein: CASTFTGYDEQYF. CDR3 bases: TGTGCCAGCACCTTTACAGGGTACGACGAGCAGTACTTC.